These T cell receptor beta chains were read from a single sample in a study of T cells after yellow fever vaccination. From the 5' RACE reads, TCRdb called clonotypes with MiXCR, one entry per CDR3 protein. The sample lists approximately 61,000 distinct CDR3 sequences; approximately 6.5% were seen once. The sequencing used CD8+ T cells sorted from PBMCs, collected on the day of the first yellow fever vaccination. These receptors all come from a man aged 18 to 35 who received the YFV17D yellow fever vaccine. Each CDR3 is given with its conserved first and last residue. Each record gives: CDR3 length, J gene, clone size, D gene, V gene, CDR3 DNA, CDR3 protein. A D gene is named only where the DNA matches it firmly. The listing skips clone size in some rows; elsewhere it reads once, few, many or a size class.

>15|TRBJ2-3|few|TRBD1|TRBV5-4
TGTGCCAGCAGCTCGGGGACAGTGGGCACAGATACGCAGTATTTT
CASSSGTVGTDTQYF
>14|TRBJ1-2|medium-sized|TRBD1|TRBV7-9
TGTGCCAGCAGCGACGGACAGGGGGCTGATGGCTACACCTTC
CASSDGQGADGYTF
>15|TRBJ2-7|many|.|TRBV6-2/TRBV6-3
TGTGCCAGCAGTCATCTCCAGAGGAGCTCCTACGAGCAGTACTTC
CASSHLQRSSYEQYF
>16|TRBJ2-1|many|TRBD2|TRBV7-3
TGTGCCAGCAGCTTTGGACTAGCGGGGGCCTACAATGAGCAGTTCTTC
CASSFGLAGAYNEQFF
>15|TRBJ1-4|many|.|TRBV21-1
TGTGCCAGCAGCAAAGACGGGCAGGAAAATGAAAAACTGTTTTTT
CASSKDGQENEKLFF
>17|TRBJ1-4|many|TRBD1|TRBV4-1
TGCGCCAGCAGCCAAGGGGACAGTGGCGCAACTAATGAAAAACTGTTTTTT
CASSQGDSGATNEKLFF
>14|TRBJ1-5|many|TRBD1|TRBV2
TGTGCCAGCAGCGAGGGACAGGGGGCTCAGCCCCAGCATTTT
CASSEGQGAQPQHF
>17|TRBJ1-1|many|.|TRBV7-9
TGTGCCAGCAGCTCGGGCAGCCTATCAGCTAGTAACACTGAAGCTTTCTTT
CASSSGSLSASNTEAFF
>14|TRBJ2-1|.|TRBD2|TRBV7-9
TGTGCCAGCAGCTTAGAACTAGCGCCCCATGAGCAGTTCTTC
CASSLELAPHEQFF
>14|TRBJ2-1|many|TRBD1|TRBV5-6
TGTGCCAGCAGCTTTGGACAGGGGGTAAGGGAGCAGTTCTTC
CASSFGQGVREQFF